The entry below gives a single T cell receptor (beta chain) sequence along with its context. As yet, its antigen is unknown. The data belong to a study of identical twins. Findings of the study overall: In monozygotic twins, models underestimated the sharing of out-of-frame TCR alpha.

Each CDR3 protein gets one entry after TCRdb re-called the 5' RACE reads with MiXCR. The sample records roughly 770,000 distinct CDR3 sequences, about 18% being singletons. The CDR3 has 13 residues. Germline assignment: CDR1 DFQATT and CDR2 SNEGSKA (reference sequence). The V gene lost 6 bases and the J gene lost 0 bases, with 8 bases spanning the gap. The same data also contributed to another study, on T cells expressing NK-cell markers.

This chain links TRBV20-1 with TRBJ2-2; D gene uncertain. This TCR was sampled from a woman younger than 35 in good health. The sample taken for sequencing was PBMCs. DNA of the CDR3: TGCAGTGCCCCTCACACGAACACCGGGGAGCTGTTTTTT. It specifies CSAPHTNTGELFF.